This TCR beta chain was captured in a study of blood T cells in healthy people across ages. Findings and caveats of the study: Diversity of TCR beta per million T cells declined in a roughly linear way with age.

This clonotype was picked up a small number of times. Antigen: not known. The CDR3 is 16 amino acids. The V gene end was trimmed by 0 bases and the J gene end by 7 bases; junction bases not matched to a gene: 6. The germline gives CDR1 ENHRY, CDR2 SYGVKD. It was with a sample-barcoded 5' primer and a J-beta primer mix that a second PCR of roughly 7 to 12 cycles was run. Each CDR3 protein is one row after TCRdb ran MiXCR on the 5' RACE reads. The data contain over a million distinct CDR3 sequences, more than 40% of them singletons. The sequencing input was blood. This TCR was sampled from a woman aged 55-69 years in good health. The chain links TRBV10-3 to TRBJ2-1, with 10 bases matching TRBD2. As DNA, the CDR3 is TGTGCCATCAGTGAGTCCCCTAGCGGGAGAGATAATGAGCAGTTCTTC. Its translation: CAISESPSGRDNEQFF.